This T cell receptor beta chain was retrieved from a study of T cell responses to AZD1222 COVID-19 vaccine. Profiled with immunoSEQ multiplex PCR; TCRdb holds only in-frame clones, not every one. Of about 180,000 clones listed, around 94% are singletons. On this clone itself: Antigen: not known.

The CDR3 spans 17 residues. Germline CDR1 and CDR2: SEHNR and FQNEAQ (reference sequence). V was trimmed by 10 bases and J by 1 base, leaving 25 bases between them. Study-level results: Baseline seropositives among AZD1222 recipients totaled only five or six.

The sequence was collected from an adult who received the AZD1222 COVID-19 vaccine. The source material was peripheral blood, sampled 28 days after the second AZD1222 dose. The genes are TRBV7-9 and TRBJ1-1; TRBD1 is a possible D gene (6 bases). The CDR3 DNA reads TGTGCCACCCACGGGAGGGGGAACCTCCAGACGAACACTGAAGCTTTCTTT. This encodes CATHGRGNLQTNTEAFF. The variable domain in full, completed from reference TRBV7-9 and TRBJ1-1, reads DTGVSQNPRHKITKRGQNVTFRCDPISEHNRLYWYRQTLGQGPEFLTYFQNEAQLEKSRLLSDRFSAERPKGSFSTLEIQRTEQGDSAMYLCATHGRGNLQTNTEAFFGQGTRLTVV.